Given below is one T cell receptor (beta chain) in context. The sample comes from a study of CD8 T cells in Susac syndrome. Study details: There were Susac syndrome patients who were therapy-naive at blood draw, others on corticosteroids, and others on intravenous immunoglobulin alone.

Random-hexamer reverse transcription was applied to about 0.5 to 1 ug RNA. By means of immunoSEQ multiplex PCR, TCR beta CDR3 spanning 54 Vbeta and 13 Jbeta underwent amplification. A single record per CDR3 protein comes from TCRdb applying MiXCR to the immunoSEQ multiplex PCR reads. The sample consists of about 140,000 distinct CDR3 sequences, 85% to 95% of them appearing once. CD8+ and CD4+ T cells taken from blood had their TCR beta sequenced. The sequencing input was CD8+ T cells from PBMCs. The source of this sequence is a human donor with Susac syndrome.

This CDR3 is CASSQENFQYGYTF. CDR3 DNA sequence: TGTGCCAGCAGCCAAGAAAACTTCCAGTATGGCTACACCTTC. The chain links TRBV3-1 to TRBJ1-2; no clear D gene. The CDR3 is 14 residues long. Germline-derived CDR1 and CDR2 are LGHDT and YNNKEL (reference sequence). V was pared by 0 bases and J by 5 bases, with 10 bases between.